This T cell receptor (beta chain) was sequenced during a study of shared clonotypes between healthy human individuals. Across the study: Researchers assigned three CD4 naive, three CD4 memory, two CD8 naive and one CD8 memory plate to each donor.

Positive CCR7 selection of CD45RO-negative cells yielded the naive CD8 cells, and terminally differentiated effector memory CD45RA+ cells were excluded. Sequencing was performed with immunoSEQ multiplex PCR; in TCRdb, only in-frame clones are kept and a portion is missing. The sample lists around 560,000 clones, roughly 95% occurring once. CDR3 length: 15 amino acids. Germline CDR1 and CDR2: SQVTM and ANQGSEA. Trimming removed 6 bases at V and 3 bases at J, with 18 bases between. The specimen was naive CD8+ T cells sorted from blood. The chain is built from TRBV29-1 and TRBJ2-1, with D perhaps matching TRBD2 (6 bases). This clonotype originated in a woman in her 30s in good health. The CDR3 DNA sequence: TGCAGCGTCCCGGGGGAGGCGGGCTTCTACAATGAGCAGTTCTTC. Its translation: CSVPGEAGFYNEQFF.